Following are 14 T cell receptor beta chains from one sample sequenced in a study of cytomegalovirus exposure and HLA in healthy donors. Primers: 60 Vbeta forward and 13 Jbeta reverse. Using immunoSEQ multiplex PCR, the repertoire was profiled, and TCRdb retains in-frame clones only, with some absent. Of 100,000 to 150,000 clones listed, around four fifths were seen once; the top ten hold 7.3%. Sequencing used PBMCs. These receptors were obtained from a male donor in good health and CMV-seronegative.

V usage is TRBV5-8 and J usage is TRBJ2-1; D is uncertain. CDR3 size: 15 residues. The V gene's germline CDR1 is SGHTS and CDR2 YDEGEE. V was clipped by 2 bases and J by 0 bases, with 9 bases between them. The CDR3 reads CASSLDRSSYNEQFF. Written as DNA, the CDR3 is TGTGCCAGCAGCTTAGACCGGAGCTCCTACAATGAGCAGTTCTTC.

The J gene is TRBJ2-2, the V gene TRBV7-2, with 8 bases that match TRBD2. J was trimmed by 7 bases and V by 5 bases; bases with no gene match: 12. Germline CDR1 is SGHTA and CDR2 is FQGNSA. The CDR3 extends over 16 amino acids. The CDR3 spells CASSEGGRGGIGELFF. In nucleotides, the CDR3 is TGTGCCAGCAGCGAAGGGGGTCGGGGGGGGATCGGGGAGCTGTTTTTT.

The chain couples TRBV14 to TRBJ2-2, with unresolved D. The CDR3 totals 14 residues. Germline CDR1 reads SGHDN; CDR2 reads FVKESK. Between the trimmed V and J ends, which lost 2 bases and 7 bases, there was a span of 11 bases. The CDR3 region has the DNA TGTGCCAGCAGCCAAACCCGGTACGTCGGGGAGCTGTTTTTT. Its translation: CASSQTRYVGELFF. The whole variable domain, remainder taken from reference TRBV14 and TRBJ2-2, is EAGVTQFPSHSVIEKGQTVTLRCDPISGHDNLYWYRRVMGKEIKFLLHFVKESKQDESGMPNNRFLAERTGGTYSTLKVQPAELEDSGVYFCASSQTRYVGELFFGEGSRLTVL.

The chain has TRBV28 and TRBJ2-7, with 8 positions matching TRBD1. The CDR3 runs to 16 residues. Per germline, CDR1 MDHEN and CDR2 SYDVKM. With 0 bases clipped from V and 3 bases from J, the junction kept 7 bases outside the gene matches. In DNA, the CDR3 is TGTGCCAGCAGTTTATGGGTGACAGGGGTAGGCTACGAGCAGTACTTC. It codes for CASSLWVTGVGYEQYF. Combining the CDR3 with reference TRBV28 and TRBJ2-7 gives the whole variable domain DVKVTQSSRYLVKRTGEKVFLECVQDMDHENMFWYRQDPGLGLRLIYFSYDVKMKEKGDIPEGYSVSREKKERFSLILESASTNQTSMYLCASSLWVTGVGYEQYFGPGTRLTVT.

This chain uses TRBV10-1 with TRBJ2-1, with 9 bases aligning to TRBD2. V gave up 6 bases and J gave up 10 bases; unmatched junction bases: 7. Germline V gene sequence: CDR1 WNHNN, CDR2 SYGVQD (reference sequence). CDR3 length: 13 residues. The CDR3 is CASRLLAGPEQFF. For the CDR3, the DNA is TGCGCCAGCAGGTTACTAGCGGGCCCCGAGCAGTTCTTC.

The V gene is TRBV2, the J gene TRBJ1-1; D remains unclear. Germline values: CDR1 SNHLY, CDR2 FYNNEI. This CDR3 spans 11 amino acids. CDR3 residues: CAGLTNTEAFF. CDR3 in DNA: TGTGCTGGACTGACGAACACTGAAGCTTTCTTT.

The genes are TRBV18 and TRBJ2-1; D may be TRBD2 (6 bases). Germline values: CDR1 KGHSH, CDR2 LQKENI. V lost 4 bases, J lost 7 bases, and 17 bases lay in between. The CDR3 sequence is 15 residues long. The CDR3 DNA reads as TGTGCCAGCTCACTCCCCGGTCGGGGGAGGAATGAGCAGTTCTTC. It encodes CASSLPGRGRNEQFF.

The CDR3: CASSLSGRAEEQYF. The CDR3 DNA follows: TGTGCCAGCAGCCTAAGCGGGAGGGCGGAGGAGCAGTACTTC. V and J are TRBV9 and TRBJ2-5, with TRBD2 matching over 10 bases. With 4 bases clipped from V and 11 bases from J, the junction kept 11 bases outside the gene matches. Germline CDR1 reads SGDLS; CDR2 reads YYNGEE. The CDR3 is 14 amino acids.

This clone came up a few times. The V call is TRBV7-2, the J call TRBJ1-3; TRBD1 might be the D (6 bases). Germline CDR1 and CDR2: SGHTA and FQGNSA. V shed 3 bases and J shed 2 bases, with 8 bases lying between them. CDR3 length: 14 residues. The CDR3 spells CASSFTGPGNTIYF. CDR3 DNA: TGTGCCAGCAGCTTTACAGGGCCTGGAAACACCATATATTTT. The variable domain in full, with the rest retrieved from reference TRBV7-2 and TRBJ1-3, is GAGVSQSPSNKVTEKGKDVELRCDPISGHTALYWYRQSLGQGLEFLIYFQGNSAPDKSGLPSDRFSAERTGGSVSTLTIQRTQQEDSAVYLCASSFTGPGNTIYFGEGSWLTVV.

This clone came up a few times. The chain couples TRBV7-8 to TRBJ2-7; D is unresolved. Germline CDR1 SGHVS, CDR2 FQNEAQ. CDR3 size: 13 residues. V lost 4 bases and J lost 1, with 8 bases in between. Here the CDR3 DNA reads TGTGCCAGCAGCTCGAGAGAATCCTACGAGCAGTACTTC. This gives the protein CASSSRESYEQYF.

The chain joins TRBV5-1 to TRBJ2-7, with a weak D call TRBD2 (5 bases). CDR3 length equals 15 residues. V was clipped by 4 bases and J by 2 bases, with 16 bases between them. Germline CDR1 is SGHRS and CDR2 is YFSETQ. CDR3 sequence: CASSLDGQRAYEQYF. Written as DNA, the CDR3 is TGCGCCAGCAGCCTGGACGGGCAGAGGGCCTACGAGCAGTACTTC.

This clone was picked up one time. The chain joins TRBV27 to TRBJ2-7, with D perhaps TRBD2 (6 bases). V dropped 5 bases and J dropped 2 bases, with 16 bases sitting between them. There are 15 residues in the CDR3. The germline V gene encodes CDR1 MNHEY and CDR2 SMNVEV (reference sequence). The CDR3: CASSVILAPTYEQYF. CDR3 bases: TGTGCCAGCAGTGTAATTCTAGCGCCGACCTACGAGCAGTACTTC.

This clone was counted only a few times. V and J are TRBV20-1 and TRBJ1-5; D is unclear. The CDR3 is 11 residues long. Germline V lookup: CDR1 DFQATT, CDR2 SNEGSKA (reference sequence). The ends were cut back, 4 bases at V and 11 bases at J, with 12 bases in the middle. CDR3 region: CSAIIEYAQHF. The CDR3 DNA reads TGCAGTGCTATAATAGAATATGCCCAGCATTTT.

The genes are TRBV15 and TRBJ2-7, with TRBD1 matching 10 bases. This CDR3 region has 13 residues. Germline V gene data show CDR1 as LNHNV and CDR2 as YYDKDF (reference sequence). Losses at the gene ends were 2 bases for V and 6 bases for J; bases not matched to a gene: 1. CDR3 DNA: TGTGCCACCAGCAGAAGGGACAGGGGCGAGCAGTACTTC. This translates into CATSRRDRGEQYF. Filled out from reference TRBV15 and TRBJ2-7, the complete variable domain reads DAMVIQNPRYQVTQFGKPVTLSCSQTLNHNVMYWYQQKSSQAPKLLFHYYDKDFNNEADTPDNFQSRRPNTSFCFLDIRSPGLGDTAMYLCATSRRDRGEQYFGPGTRLTVT.